Below are 22 T cell receptor beta chains sequenced from a single sample in a study of cytomegalovirus exposure and HLA in healthy donors. The PCR made use of 60 Vbeta and 13 Jbeta primers. Measured with immunoSEQ multiplex PCR; TCRdb has only the in-frame clones, and not every one. The repertoire holds about 83,000 clones, with roughly 79% as singletons. Specimen: PBMCs. Every receptor here comes from a woman aged 30 to 39 in good health and CMV-seronegative.

Only one count was recorded for this clone. This rearrangement joins TRBV11-1 to TRBJ2-7; D is perhaps TRBD1 (6 bases). In germline, CDR1 is SGHAT, CDR2 FQDESV (reference sequence). The CDR3 loop spans 14 amino acids. Between the trimmed V and J ends, which lost 5 bases and 5 bases, there was a span of 16 bases. The CDR3 loop is CASSRGQGAHEQYF. The DNA for the CDR3 is TGTGCCAGCAGCCGGGGACAAGGGGCACACGAGCAGTACTTC.

As concerns this clone: This CDR3 is missing its conserved last phenylalanine or tryptophan, likely due to a read error. The DNA is left out, because the CDR3 cannot be placed on it with certainty; the CDR3 is given as TCRdb lists it. This chain connects TRBV5-6 to TRBJ2-7; the listed D gene, TRBD2, was not tested against the DNA. Ends included, the CDR3 has 14 residues. In germline, CDR1 is SGHDT, CDR2 YYEEEE. The CDR3 sequence: CASSFKGAPTSSTP.

V usage is TRBV5-4 and J usage is TRBJ2-1; possibly TRBD2 for D (5 bases). This CDR3 region has 16 residues. V was shortened by 0 bases and J by 1 base, with 11 bases between the two germline ends. Germline loops: CDR1 SGHNT, CDR2 YYREEE (reference sequence). CDR3 amino acids: CASSLAAGASYNEQFF. For the CDR3, the DNA is TGTGCCAGCAGCTTGGCGGCGGGCGCGTCCTACAATGAGCAGTTCTTC.

The DNA for the CDR3 is TGTGCCAGCAGCTCTCGACAAAGTGGAGGACCTAGAAACACCATATATTTT. Translated, it gives CASSSRQSGGPRNTIYF. The chain employs TRBV5-4 and TRBJ1-3; D unresolved. The CDR3 contains 17 residues. Per germline, CDR1 SGHNT and CDR2 YYREEE (reference sequence). V was pared by 3 bases and J by 5 bases, with 21 bases between. Based on the CDR3 plus reference TRBV5-4 and TRBJ1-3, the full variable domain is ETGVTQSPTHLIKTRGQQVTLRCSSQSGHNTVSWYQQALGQGPQFIFQYYREEENGRGNFPPRFSGLQFPNYSSELNVNALELDDSALYLCASSSRQSGGPRNTIYFGEGSWLTVV.

V gene TRBV27 combines with J gene TRBJ2-1; D might be TRBD2 (6 bases). V lost 2 bases to trimming and J lost 6 bases, with 11 bases between them. CDR3 length equals 14 residues. Germline V gives CDR1 MNHEY, CDR2 SMNVEV (reference sequence). The CDR3 sequence is CASSLGGEFNEQFF. The CDR3 bases are TGTGCCAGCAGTTTAGGAGGGGAGTTCAATGAGCAGTTCTTC.

The chain couples TRBV11-3 to TRBJ2-2; 8 bases match TRBD1. Germline trimming cut 5 bases from V and 6 bases from J; bases unmatched to any gene: 14. The CDR3 totals 17 residues. CDR1 SGHNT and CDR2 YENEEA come from the germline V gene. The CDR3 here is CASSPSVGRGRAGELFF. The CDR3 DNA is TGTGCCAGCAGCCCCTCGGTGGGCAGGGGGCGAGCCGGGGAGCTGTTTTTT.

The rearrangement joins TRBV18 to TRBJ2-5; 8 nucleotides match TRBD1. The V gene end was trimmed by 0 bases and the J gene end by 1 base; junction bases not matched to a gene: 4. Germline V gives CDR1 KGHSH, CDR2 LQKENI. This CDR3 contains 16 residues. Here the CDR3 DNA reads TGTGCCAGCTCACCACCTGACAGGGGATTCCAAGAGACCCAGTACTTC. The encoded protein is CASSPPDRGFQETQYF.

The V gene is TRBV6-1, the J gene TRBJ2-5, with 9 bases fitting TRBD1. The CDR3 has 13 residues. Germline V lookup: CDR1 MNHNS, CDR2 SASEGT. V was clipped by 5 bases and J by 8 bases; unmatched bases: 6. CDR3 nucleotide sequence: TGTGCCAGCAGTAGGACAGGGGAATATACCCAGTACTTC. Translation gives CASSRTGEYTQYF.

This clone was seen only once. The chain joins TRBV6-1 to TRBJ1-3, with TRBD1 matching 12 bases. Germline CDR1 MNHNS, CDR2 SASEGT. The CDR3 has 15 amino acids. V gave up 6 bases and J gave up 8 bases; unmatched junction bases: 8. CDR3 sequence: CASRAGDRGQDTIYF. In DNA, the CDR3 is TGTGCCAGCAGGGCCGGGGACAGGGGGCAAGACACCATATATTTT.

The chain has TRBV10-3 and TRBJ1-1; 7 bases agree with TRBD1. This CDR3 is 14 amino acids long. Germline-derived CDR1 and CDR2 are ENHRY and SYGVKD. After removal of 5 bases from V and 3 bases from J, the junction contained 6 bases not matched to a gene. The CDR3 region has the DNA TGTGCCATCAGTACGACAGGGAGCGACACTGAAGCTTTCTTT. Its protein product is CAISTTGSDTEAFF.

The rearrangement uses TRBV30 and TRBJ1-6; D may be TRBD1 (6 bases). This CDR3 has 16 residues. The germline V gene encodes CDR1 GTSNPN and CDR2 SVGIG (reference sequence). Trimming took off 0 bases at V and 7 bases at J, with 16 bases between the two ends. CDR3 coding DNA: TGTGCCTGGAGTGTCCCCCAGGACAGAGCGAATTCACCCCTCCACTTT. This translates into CAWSVPQDRANSPLHF.

The CDR3 here is CASSFEQGTSYEQYF. The CDR3 DNA follows: TGTGCCAGCAGCTTTGAACAAGGGACTTCCTACGAGCAGTACTTC. The gene calls are TRBV5-4 and TRBJ2-7, with a tentative D call TRBD2 (6 bases). Per germline, CDR1 SGHNT and CDR2 YYREEE (reference sequence). Trimming removed 2 bases at V and 1 base at J, with 13 bases between. The CDR3 sequence is 15 residues long.

This clone was found a few times. The chain recombines TRBV6-4 with TRBJ2-3; 7 bases are shared with TRBD1. Germline CDR1 MRHNA, CDR2 SNTAGT. This CDR3 comprises 14 residues. With V trimmed by 4 bases and J by 0 bases, 1 base remained unmatched. CDR3 in amino acids: CASSGGQSTDTQYF. For the CDR3, the DNA is TGTGCCAGCAGTGGGGGACAGAGCACAGATACGCAGTATTTT.

The J gene is TRBJ1-5, the V gene TRBV28; 7 bases fit TRBD1. Germline values: CDR1 MDHEN, CDR2 SYDVKM. The trim removed 5 bases at V and 1 base at J, leaving 11 bases unmatched. This CDR3 spans 17 amino acids. In DNA form, the CDR3 reads TGTGCCAGCAGTCGGACAGGTCTAAGTGGGAGCAATCAGCCCCAGCATTTT. The encoded protein is CASSRTGLSGSNQPQHF.

This clone was observed a few times. The chain couples TRBV19 to TRBJ2-5; D may be TRBD2 (5 bases). The CDR3 length is 12 residues. V lost 5 bases and J lost 10, with 14 bases in between. Looked up from germline, CDR1 is LNHDA and CDR2 is SQIVND (reference sequence). The CDR3 loop is CASSDLVGSQYF. CDR3 DNA sequence: TGTGCCAGTAGTGACCTAGTGGGGAGCCAGTACTTC.

The rearrangement uses TRBV2 and TRBJ2-6; 7 nucleotides align to TRBD1. Trimming took 10 bases from V and 2 from J; bases not matched to a gene: 11. Per the germline V gene, CDR1 is SNHLY and CDR2 is FYNNEI. The CDR3 has 16 residues. The CDR3 loop reads CAMRQGDVAGANVLTF. CDR3 DNA sequence: TGTGCCATGAGACAGGGTGACGTTGCTGGGGCCAACGTCCTGACTTTC.

The rearrangement links TRBV5-5 to TRBJ1-1; possibly TRBD1 for D (6 bases). This CDR3 has 17 residues. Trimming shortened V by 2 bases and J by 1 base, and 18 bases separated the two germline ends. Looked up from germline, CDR1 is SGHKS and CDR2 is YYEKEE (reference sequence). The CDR3 protein is CASSLDTGGAENTEAFF. In DNA form, the CDR3 reads TGTGCCAGCAGCTTAGACACTGGGGGGGCCGAGAACACTGAAGCTTTCTTT. Filled out from reference TRBV5-5 and TRBJ1-1, the complete variable domain reads DAGVTQSPTHLIKTRGQQVTLRCSPISGHKSVSWYQQVLGQGPQFIFQYYEKEERGRGNFPDRFSARQFPNYSSELNVNALLLGDSALYLCASSLDTGGAENTEAFFGQGTRLTVV.

This clone was counted a single time. This chain connects TRBV7-6 to TRBJ2-7; a possible D gene is TRBD2 (6 bases). The V end lost 5 bases, the J end lost 0 bases, and 14 bases lay between the germline ends. The germline V gene has CDR1 SGHVS and CDR2 FNYEAQ. The CDR3 loop spans 15 amino acids. CDR3 nucleotide sequence: TGTGCCAGCAGCGTTAGCGGAGGAGACTCCTACGAGCAGTACTTC. Its translation: CASSVSGGDSYEQYF.

This clone was seen just once. The rearrangement joins TRBV7-9 to TRBJ2-6; TRBD2 matches at 8 bases. Per the germline V gene, CDR1 is SEHNR and CDR2 is FQNEAQ (reference sequence). The length of the CDR3 is 19 residues. With V trimmed by 5 bases and J by 4 bases, 16 bases remained unmatched. CDR3 amino acids: CASSGRDSGIAWGANVLTF. CDR3 DNA sequence: TGTGCCAGCAGCGGGCGGGATAGCGGGATTGCGTGGGGGGCCAACGTCCTGACTTTC.

The V gene is TRBV7-9, the J gene TRBJ1-2; a possible D gene is TRBD1 (5 bases). Trimming cost V 1 base and J 8 bases, with 8 bases left between them. The CDR3 contains 12 residues. Germline CDR1 and CDR2: SEHNR and FQNEAQ (reference sequence). As DNA, the CDR3 is TGTGCCAGCAGCTTAGGGGGGGACGGCTACACCTTC. Translating gives CASSLGGDGYTF.

The V gene is TRBV27, the J gene TRBJ2-3; 9 positions agree with TRBD2. The J segment lost 0 bases and the V segment lost 1 base, leaving 5 bases of the junction unmatched. The CDR3 consists of 17 residues. Germline V lookup: CDR1 MNHEY, CDR2 SMNVEV (reference sequence). The CDR3 reads CASSLYLAGTSTDTQYF. CDR3 in DNA: TGTGCCAGCAGTTTATACCTAGCGGGAACTAGCACAGATACGCAGTATTTT.

This clone has just one count. The chain employs TRBV6-1 and TRBJ2-3; no reliable D call. The CDR3 covers 13 residues. CDR1 and CDR2 (germline): MNHNS, SASEGT. Trimming cost V 3 bases and J 4 bases, with 8 bases left between them. The CDR3 bases are TGTGCCAGCAGTGATCACGCAGCAGATACGCAGTATTTT. It is translated as CASSDHAADTQYF.